The clone carrying this TCR beta chain was seen ten or more times. Its antigen is not identified. Any patient presenting with uncontrolled infection, other autoimmune disease, pregnancy or lactation was left out. The study based diagnoses on clinical symptoms, serum thyroxine and TRAb, thyroid ultrasound and orbital computed tomography. Using RNA transcripts as the source, TCR beta CDR3 regions were amplified. The HTBI set primed first-round TCR CDR3 RT-PCR. TCRdb independently ran MiXCR on the multiplex PCR reads; one entry per CDR3 protein. The sample carries about 680,000 distinct CDR3 sequences, roughly 32% recorded once. These data originate in a study of T cells in Graves' hyperthyroidism and ophthalmopathy. Study-level points and caveats: Clonotypes that were expanded in thyroid above 0.001 mostly appeared in blood too. Stable hyperthyroidism and ophthalmopathy were separated using 13 V-J signatures.

This receptor was identified in a woman aged 40 to 49 with Graves' hyperthyroidism. Sequences were obtained from blood.

DNA of the CDR3: TGCGCCAGCAGCCAAGATAAGGCCTACGAGCAGTACTTC. As protein: CASSQDKAYEQYF. This chain joins TRBV5-1 and TRBJ2-7; D not certain. V lost 4 bases and J lost 2, with 10 bases in between. CDR1 and CDR2 (germline): SGHRS, YFSETQ. This CDR3 comprises 13 residues.